This T cell receptor (beta chain) was recorded in a study of shared clonotypes between healthy human individuals. Study results and caveats: Relative to their counterparts shared across all four donors, non-shared clonotypes exhibited diminished generation probabilities.

As for this clone: Its target is not known.

Positively selected for CCR7, the CD45RO-negative cells used as naive CD8 cells excluded terminally differentiated effector memory CD45RA+ cells. Unmatched junction bases numbered 15, after V lost 1 base and J lost 2 bases. Germline loops: CDR1 SEHNR, CDR2 FQNEAQ (reference sequence). The CDR3 loop spans 19 amino acids. TCRdb keeps only in-frame clones here, not all; method: immunoSEQ multiplex PCR. The sample yields around 2,000,000 clones, about 95% seen once. This chain links TRBV7-9 with TRBJ1-1; 8 nucleotides match TRBD1. This TCR derives from a man aged 18 to 35 in good health. The sequencing sample was made of naive CD8+ T cells sorted from blood. CDR3 in DNA: TGTGCCAGCAGCTTAGTGTGGAGGGTGGACAGGGCAGCCAACACTGAAGCTTTCTTT. This translates into CASSLVWRVDRAANTEAFF.